This entry lists 5 T cell receptor beta chains sequenced from one sample in a study of blood T cells in healthy people across ages. A J-beta primer mix and a sample-barcoded 5' primer were used in a second PCR of about 7 to 12 cycles. From the 5' RACE reads, TCRdb called clonotypes with MiXCR, one entry per CDR3 protein. The data show about 1.4 million distinct CDR3 sequences, roughly 59% seen once. Material: blood. These receptors came from a man aged 18-30 years in good health.

V is TRBV4-1 and J is TRBJ2-7; D is unresolved. V dropped 4 bases and J dropped 3 bases, with 13 bases sitting between them. Germline lookup yields CDR1 MGHRA and CDR2 YSYEKL. CDR3 size: 14 residues. CDR3 protein: CASSRDQRNYEQYF. CDR3 nucleotides: TGCGCCAGCAGCCGAGACCAGAGGAACTACGAGCAGTACTTC.

In its sample, this clonotype was seen many times. The chain employs TRBV6-5 and TRBJ2-7; D might be TRBD1 (5 bases). The CDR3 is 13 amino acids. CDR1 is MNHEY and CDR2 is SVGAGI in the germline V gene. V lost 0 bases, J lost 3 bases, and 6 bases lay in between. The DNA of the CDR3 is TGTGCCAGCAGTTACTCGCAGGGCTACGAGCAGTACTTC. This sequence encodes CASSYSQGYEQYF.

V gene TRBV14 combines with J gene TRBJ1-2; no clear D gene. The CDR3 extends over 13 amino acids. The V gene lost 1 base and the J gene lost 7 bases, with 10 bases spanning the gap. Germline loops: CDR1 SGHDN, CDR2 FVKESK. The CDR3 region is CASSQVSVGGYTF. CDR3 nucleotide sequence: TGTGCCAGCAGCCAAGTATCGGTCGGTGGCTACACCTTC. The complete variable domain, with remaining parts taken from reference TRBV14 and TRBJ1-2, reads EAGVTQFPSHSVIEKGQTVTLRCDPISGHDNLYWYRRVMGKEIKFLLHFVKESKQDESGMPNNRFLAERTGGTYSTLKVQPAELEDSGVYFCASSQVSVGGYTFGSGTRLTVV.

In its sample, this clonotype was seen a few times. This sequence joins TRBV12-3 or TRBV12-4 and TRBJ2-2; maybe TRBD2 (6 bases). The CDR3 contains 15 residues. V lost 7 bases to trimming and J lost 6 bases, with 18 bases between them. The CDR3 bases are TGTGCCAGCAACTCGGAGACTAGTTCGTCCGGGGAGCTGTTTTTT. Protein product: CASNSETSSSGELFF.

V and J are TRBV6-1 and TRBJ2-1; D is possibly TRBD2 (6 bases). V lost 0 bases, J lost 5 bases, and 11 bases lay in between. The CDR3 has 15 residues. Germline V gene lookup returns CDR1 MNHNS and CDR2 SASEGT. This CDR3 is CASSEAGGAHNEQFF. For the CDR3, the DNA is TGTGCCAGCAGTGAAGCGGGGGGTGCCCACAATGAGCAGTTCTTC.